Below are 27 T cell receptor beta chains sequenced from a single sample in a study of cytomegalovirus exposure and HLA in healthy donors. PCR employed 60 Vbeta and 13 Jbeta primers. The data were produced by immunoSEQ multiplex PCR, yet TCRdb's version contains in-frame clones alone and is incomplete. The listing contains about 55,000 clones. Input material: PBMCs. The receptors were gathered from a man aged 50 to 60 in good health and CMV-seropositive.

This chain links TRBV20-1 with TRBJ1-2; the D is unclear. Germline assignment: CDR1 DFQATT and CDR2 SNEGSKA (reference sequence). V gave up 6 bases and J gave up 3 bases, with 5 bases separating them. The CDR3 covers 10 residues. The CDR3 DNA reads TGCAGTGCAGCCGACTATGGCTACACCTTC. The encoded protein is CSAADYGYTF.

The gene calls are TRBV15 and TRBJ2-5, with D perhaps TRBD2 (5 bases). V gave up 0 bases and J gave up 1 base, with 9 bases separating them. The CDR3 length is 15 residues. Germline CDR1 reads LNHNV; CDR2 reads YYDKDF (reference sequence). The CDR3 spells CATSRDTLAQETQYF. For the CDR3, the DNA is TGTGCCACCAGCAGAGATACGCTAGCCCAAGAGACCCAGTACTTC.

The chain carries TRBV2 and TRBJ2-3; 12 nucleotides match TRBD2. The V segment lost 7 bases and the J segment 7 bases; nucleotides outside the gene matches: 6. The CDR3 contains 14 residues. Germline V CDR1 and CDR2: SNHLY, FYNNEI. Here the CDR3 reads CASMGTSGYNTQYF. In DNA, the CDR3 is TGTGCCAGCATGGGGACTAGCGGGTACAATACGCAGTATTTT. The full variable domain, rest sourced from reference TRBV2 and TRBJ2-3, is EPEVTQTPSHQVTQMGQEVILRCVPISNHLYFYWYRQILGQKVEFLVSFYNNEISEKSEIFDDQFSVERPDGSNFTLKIRSTKLEDSAMYFCASMGTSGYNTQYFGPGTRLTVL.

The gene calls are TRBV25-1 and TRBJ1-6; 11 bases are a match to TRBD1. From germline, CDR1 is MGHDK and CDR2 SYGVNS. The CDR3 totals 15 residues. With V trimmed by 6 bases and J by 7 bases, 5 bases remained unmatched. The CDR3 nucleotides read TGTGCCAGCAGGGGGACAGGGGGAAGGAATTCACCCCTCCACTTT. Encoded protein: CASRGTGGRNSPLHF.

This chain joins TRBV7-9 and TRBJ2-7; D may be TRBD1 (6 bases). The CDR3 is 14 residues long. Trimming took 4 bases from V and 1 from J, leaving 11 bases between them. Per germline, CDR1 SEHNR and CDR2 FQNEAQ (reference sequence). CDR3 sequence: CASSSRTASYEQYF. As DNA, the CDR3 is TGTGCCAGCAGCTCTAGGACAGCTTCCTACGAGCAGTACTTC.

The chain links TRBV27 to TRBJ1-2; no firm D call. This CDR3 region has 13 residues. CDR1 is MNHEY and CDR2 is SMNVEV in the germline V gene (reference sequence). Trimming took off 3 bases at V and 0 bases at J, with 5 bases between the two ends. The CDR3 DNA is TGTGCCAGCAGTTTTAGTGCTAACTATGGCTACACCTTC. This sequence encodes CASSFSANYGYTF.

The rearrangement uses TRBV5-4 and TRBJ2-1; 7 nucleotides line up with TRBD2. After removal of 4 bases from V and 6 bases from J, the junction contained 13 bases not matched to a gene. The CDR3 has 16 residues. Germline V lookup: CDR1 SGHNT, CDR2 YYREEE (reference sequence). CDR3 sequence reads: CASSPPWGRESNEQFF. CDR3 nucleotide sequence: TGTGCCAGCAGCCCGCCCTGGGGGAGGGAGAGCAATGAGCAGTTCTTC.

V gene TRBV2 combines with J gene TRBJ2-2; TRBD2 agrees at 9 bases. This CDR3 has 15 residues. Germline V gene data show CDR1 as SNHLY and CDR2 as FYNNEI. Germline trimming cut 6 bases from V and 8 bases from J; bases unmatched to any gene: 10. This CDR3 reads CASSPPSGGLGELFF. The DNA for the CDR3 is TGTGCCAGCAGCCCCCCCAGCGGGGGGCTAGGGGAGCTGTTTTTT.

This chain uses TRBV5-1 with TRBJ2-2, with 9 bases identical to TRBD1. J lost 4 bases, V lost 3 bases, and 10 bases had no gene match. Germline V gene data show CDR1 as SGHRS and CDR2 as YFSETQ. The CDR3 extends over 17 amino acids. As DNA, the CDR3 is TGCGCCAGCAGCTCTCCCGGGACAGGGAAACCCACCGGGGAGCTGTTTTTT. Amino acid sequence: CASSSPGTGKPTGELFF.

The chain is built from TRBV6-5 and TRBJ2-3; 9 bases map to TRBD2. Losses at the gene ends were 2 bases for V and 4 bases for J; bases not matched to a gene: 7. The CDR3 covers 16 residues. Germline V gene sequence: CDR1 MNHEY, CDR2 SVGAGI. The CDR3: CASSYDAGGQADTQYF. DNA of the CDR3: TGTGCCAGCAGTTACGACGCGGGAGGGCAGGCAGATACGCAGTATTTT.

This chain connects TRBV11-2 to TRBJ2-7, with D hard to call. Germline V gene lookup returns CDR1 SGHAT and CDR2 FQNNGV. The CDR3 spans 12 residues. Trimming stripped 6 bases from V and 0 bases from J, with 6 bases between. The CDR3 DNA is TGTGCCAGCAGTTCGAGCTCCTACGAGCAGTACTTC. Protein product: CASSSSSYEQYF.

V gene TRBV27 combines with J gene TRBJ1-5; no reliable D call. The CDR3 loop spans 12 amino acids. The V gene lost 6 bases and the J gene lost 2 bases, with 5 bases spanning the gap. Germline V CDR1 and CDR2: MNHEY, SMNVEV (reference sequence). The CDR3 region has the DNA TGTGCCAGCAGAACGGGCAATCAGCCCCAGCATTTT. Translation gives CASRTGNQPQHF.

The CDR3 DNA follows: TGTGCCAGCAGCTTCGGGACTAGAACCACAGATACGCAGTATTTT. It is translated as CASSFGTRTTDTQYF. The chain combines TRBV7-9 with TRBJ2-3; 8 bases match TRBD2. The CDR3 runs to 15 residues. Germline V gene lookup returns CDR1 SEHNR and CDR2 FQNEAQ (reference sequence). Trimming cost V 3 bases and J 2 bases; bases outside gene matches: 4.

The V call is TRBV29-1, the J call TRBJ2-1, with 7 bases aligning to TRBD1. The germline V gene has CDR1 SQVTM and CDR2 ANQGSEA. This CDR3 spans 16 amino acids. Losses at the gene ends were 6 bases for V and 0 bases for J; bases not matched to a gene: 11. CDR3 bases: TGCAGCGTAGACCGACAGGGCCCTAGCTCCTACAATGAGCAGTTCTTC. Translated: CSVDRQGPSSYNEQFF.

The chain employs TRBV4-1 and TRBJ2-3; 10 bases fit TRBD2. V lost 1 base and J lost 1; bases outside the gene matches: 2. CDR3 length equals 16 residues. The germline gives CDR1 MGHRA, CDR2 YSYEKL. This CDR3 reads CASSQGLAGRTDTQYF. DNA for the CDR3: TGCGCCAGCAGCCAAGGACTAGCGGGCCGCACAGATACGCAGTATTTT.

This chain links TRBV19 with TRBJ2-7; D unresolved. Trimming stripped 3 bases from V and 0 bases from J, with 12 bases between. In germline, CDR1 is LNHDA, CDR2 SQIVND (reference sequence). There are 15 residues in the CDR3. CDR3 residues: CASSIRASFSYEQYF. In DNA, the CDR3 is TGTGCCAGTAGTATTCGAGCTTCCTTCTCCTACGAGCAGTACTTC.

The V call is TRBV18, the J call TRBJ1-1; D is unclear. CDR3 size: 14 residues. Germline CDR1 reads KGHSH; CDR2 reads LQKENI. The ends were cut back, 3 bases at V and 2 bases at J, with 10 bases in the middle. CDR3 protein: CASSPRGSNTEAFF. CDR3 DNA: TGTGCCAGCTCACCTCGCGGTTCCAACACTGAAGCTTTCTTT.

The rearrangement links TRBV5-1 to TRBJ2-5; the match to TRBD1 covers 10 bases. CDR1 SGHRS and CDR2 YFSETQ come from the germline V gene. V trimming: 3 bases; J trimming: 1 base; junction bases outside the gene matches: 6. The CDR3 extends over 16 amino acids. In nucleotides, the CDR3 is TGCGCCAGCAGCTCGACAGGGGGCTACATCCAAGAGACCCAGTACTTC. This codes for CASSSTGGYIQETQYF.

This chain links TRBV7-2 with TRBJ2-3; no definite D call. V was clipped by 5 bases and J by 8 bases, with 8 bases between them. The CDR3 totals 11 residues. From germline, CDR1 is SGHTA and CDR2 FQGNSA. As DNA, the CDR3 is TGTGCCAGCAGCCCAGAGGTTACGCAGTATTTT. As protein: CASSPEVTQYF.

DNA of the CDR3: TGTGCCATCAGTGACAGCTCACAGGGGACCTACGAGCAGTACTTC. Its protein is CAISDSSQGTYEQYF. The V gene is TRBV10-3, the J gene TRBJ2-7, with 7 bases lining up with TRBD1. J was trimmed by 2 bases and V by 3 bases; bases with no gene match: 7. CDR1 and CDR2 from the germline V gene are ENHRY and SYGVKD. The CDR3 consists of 15 residues.

The V gene is TRBV21-1, the J gene TRBJ2-5; TRBD2 is the table's D call, not checked against the DNA. TRBV21-1 is shown as a pseudogene. The CDR3 consists of 13 residues. CDR3 amino acids: CASSPRDQETQYF. CDR3 DNA: TGTGCCAGCAGCCCCCGGGACCAAGAGACCCAGTACTTC.

The chain employs TRBV19 and TRBJ2-7; 7 nucleotides agree with TRBD1. V shed 3 bases, J shed 2 bases, and the junction held 4 bases outside the gene matches. Germline CDR1 LNHDA, CDR2 SQIVND (reference sequence). CDR3 size: 14 residues. DNA for the CDR3: TGTGCCAGTAGTATTCAGGACAGGCCCTACGAGCAGTACTTC. Its translation: CASSIQDRPYEQYF.

Points on this clone: One end of the junction varies from germline; a read error may be responsible. The V call is TRBV7-7, the J call TRBJ2-5, with 13 positions matching TRBD2. Germline loops: CDR1 SSHAT, CDR2 FNYEAQ (reference sequence). The CDR3 covers 16 residues. CDR3 in amino acids: CASSPPGLAGPETQYF. For the CDR3, the DNA is TGTGCTAGCAGCCCTCCGGGACTAGCGGGACCTGAGACCCAGTACTTC.

The gene calls are TRBV30 and TRBJ2-5; TRBD2 is a possible D gene (7 bases). Germline V gene sequence: CDR1 GTSNPN, CDR2 SVGIG (reference sequence). Trimming took 0 bases from V and 2 from J, leaving 16 bases between them. The CDR3 extends over 16 amino acids. In DNA form, the CDR3 reads TGTGCCTGGAGTGTAGTGGCGGGGGCGATTCAAGAGACCCAGTACTTC. Amino acid sequence: CAWSVVAGAIQETQYF.

The chain uses TRBV5-1 and TRBJ2-2, with D perhaps TRBD2 (6 bases). The CDR3 spans 16 residues. Germline V gives CDR1 SGHRS, CDR2 YFSETQ. The V end lost 4 bases, the J end lost 5 bases, and 18 bases lay between the germline ends. The chain's CDR3 is CASSPGYGGRTGELFF. The CDR3 DNA follows: TGCGCCAGCAGCCCCGGTTACGGGGGAAGGACCGGGGAGCTGTTTTTT.

The rearrangement joins TRBV4-3 to TRBJ2-4; D call uncertain. Germline V gene data show CDR1 as LGHNA and CDR2 as YSLEER. Trimming stripped 1 base from V and 4 bases from J, with 11 bases between. This CDR3 has 15 residues. DNA for the CDR3: TGCGCCAGCAGCCAAGCGGCTACAGTTAAAAACATTCAGTACTTC. It encodes CASSQAATVKNIQYF.

V and J are TRBV30 and TRBJ1-2; 8 bases align to TRBD1. The CDR3 is made up of 14 amino acids. CDR1 and CDR2 from the germline V gene are GTSNPN and SVGIG (reference sequence). The V and J ends lost 3 bases and 2 bases, in that order; junction bases with no gene match: 5. This CDR3 reads CAWSYRGFNYGYTF. DNA for the CDR3: TGTGCCTGGAGCTACAGGGGGTTCAACTATGGCTACACCTTC.